This section outlines one T cell receptor (beta chain) sequence together with its context. Its target is not known. The sample originates from a study of tumor-infiltrating lymphocytes in localized non-small cell lung cancer. Study details: From each patient, both tumor and uninvolved lung, non-adjacent to tumor, were sampled. Study-wide results and caveats: Recurrence-free survival showed no association with tumor T-cell fraction. Each assay used a separate piece of the same tissue. TCR sequencing covered a subset of patients with enough tissue.

Between the trimmed V and J ends, which lost 1 base and 3 bases, there was a span of 14 bases. The CDR3 totals 15 residues. The germline CDR1 and CDR2 sequences are SGHRS and YFSETQ. Produced via immunoSEQ multiplex PCR; TCRdb's table is partial and in-frame only. The sample lists about 9,500 clones; approximately 75% were seen once. The TCR was taken from a human donor with non-small cell lung cancer. The chain employs TRBV5-1 and TRBJ2-7; D not resolved. Sequencing was performed on lung tumor tissue. CDR3 region: CASSLSGPTFYEQYF. The CDR3 bases are TGCGCCAGCAGCTTGTCCGGACCCACATTCTACGAGCAGTACTTC.